This TCR beta chain was retrieved from a study of blood T cells in healthy people across ages. Whole-study results and caveats: Significant beta diversity loss was already apparent by age 40, declining roughly linearly. Bulk PBMC profiling left naive and antigen-experienced comparisons inconclusive.

The use of a sample-barcoded 5' primer and a J-beta primer mix characterized a second PCR of about 7 to 12 cycles. From the 5' RACE reads, TCRdb called clonotypes with MiXCR, one entry per CDR3 protein. Among about 730,000 distinct CDR3 sequences listed, more than 40% were seen once. They isolated at least 7 million PBMCs from each sample. As regards this clonotype: Its cognate antigen is unknown.

The sample comprised blood. The TCR originated in a woman in her fifties or sixties in good health.

The CDR3: CASSADREGETQYF. The DNA of the CDR3 is TGCGCCAGCAGCGCCGACAGGGAGGGGGAGACCCAGTACTTC. V usage is TRBV5-1 and J usage is TRBJ2-5; the D gene could be TRBD1 or TRBD2 (7 bases each). With 4 bases removed from V and 5 bases from J, the gap between germline ends came to 15 bases. In germline, CDR1 is SGHRS, CDR2 YFSETQ. The CDR3 extends over 14 amino acids.